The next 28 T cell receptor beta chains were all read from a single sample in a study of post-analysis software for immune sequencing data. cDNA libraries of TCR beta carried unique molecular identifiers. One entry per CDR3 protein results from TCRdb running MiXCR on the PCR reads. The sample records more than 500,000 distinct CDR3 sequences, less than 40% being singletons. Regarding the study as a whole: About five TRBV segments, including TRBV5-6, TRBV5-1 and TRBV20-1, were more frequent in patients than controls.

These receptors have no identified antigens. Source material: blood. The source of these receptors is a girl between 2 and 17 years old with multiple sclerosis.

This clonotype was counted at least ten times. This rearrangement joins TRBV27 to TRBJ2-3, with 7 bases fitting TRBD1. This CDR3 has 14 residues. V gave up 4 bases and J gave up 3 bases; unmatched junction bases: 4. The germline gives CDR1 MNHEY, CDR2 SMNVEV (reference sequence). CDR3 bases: TGTGCCAGCAGTTACAGGGGTGGAACAGATACGCAGTATTTT. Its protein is CASSYRGGTDTQYF.

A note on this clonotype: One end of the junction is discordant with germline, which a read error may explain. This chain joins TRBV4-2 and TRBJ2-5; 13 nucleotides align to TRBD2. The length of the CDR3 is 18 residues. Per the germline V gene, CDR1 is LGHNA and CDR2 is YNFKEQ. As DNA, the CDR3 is TGTGCCAACAGCCAAGATATAACTAGCGGGGGGGGCCAAGAGACCCAGTACTTC. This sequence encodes CANSQDITSGGGQETQYF.

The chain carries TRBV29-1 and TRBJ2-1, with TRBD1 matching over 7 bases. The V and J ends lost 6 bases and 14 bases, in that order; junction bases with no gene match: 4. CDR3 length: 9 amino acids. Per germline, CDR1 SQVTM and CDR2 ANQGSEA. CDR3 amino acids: CSVAGTEFF. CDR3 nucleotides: TGCAGCGTGGCCGGGACAGAGTTCTTC.

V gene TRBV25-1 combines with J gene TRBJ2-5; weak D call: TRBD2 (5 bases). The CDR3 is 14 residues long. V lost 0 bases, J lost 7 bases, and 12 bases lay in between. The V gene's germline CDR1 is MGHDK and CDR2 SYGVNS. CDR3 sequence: CASSEYSGFRTQYF. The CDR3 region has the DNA TGTGCCAGCAGTGAATATTCGGGGTTTCGGACCCAGTACTTC. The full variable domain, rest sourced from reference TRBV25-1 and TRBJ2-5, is EADIYQTPRYLVIGTGKKITLECSQTMGHDKMYWYQQDPGMELHLIHYSYGVNSTEKGDLSSESTVSRIRTEHFPLTLESARPSHTSQYLCASSEYSGFRTQYFGPGTRLLVL.

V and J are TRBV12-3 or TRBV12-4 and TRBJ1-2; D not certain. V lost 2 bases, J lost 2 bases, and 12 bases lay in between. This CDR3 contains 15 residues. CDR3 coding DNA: TGTGCCAGCAGTTTAAGTTCAGGAGTCAACTATGGCTACACCTTC. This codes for CASSLSSGVNYGYTF.

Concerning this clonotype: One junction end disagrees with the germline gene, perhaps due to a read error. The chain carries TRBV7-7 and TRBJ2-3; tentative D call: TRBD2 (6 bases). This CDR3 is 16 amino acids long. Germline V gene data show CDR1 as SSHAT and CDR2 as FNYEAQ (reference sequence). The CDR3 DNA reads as TGTGCTAGCAGCCCTCAGCGGGTCTTGGGCACAGATACGCAGTATTTT. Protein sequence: CASSPQRVLGTDTQYF.

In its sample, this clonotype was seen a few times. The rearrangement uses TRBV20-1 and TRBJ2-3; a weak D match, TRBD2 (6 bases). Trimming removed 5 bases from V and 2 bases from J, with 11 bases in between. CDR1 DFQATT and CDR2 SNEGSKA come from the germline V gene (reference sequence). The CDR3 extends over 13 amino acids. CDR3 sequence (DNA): TGCAGTGCTTTTGCGGGGAACACAGATACGCAGTATTTT. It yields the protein CSAFAGNTDTQYF.

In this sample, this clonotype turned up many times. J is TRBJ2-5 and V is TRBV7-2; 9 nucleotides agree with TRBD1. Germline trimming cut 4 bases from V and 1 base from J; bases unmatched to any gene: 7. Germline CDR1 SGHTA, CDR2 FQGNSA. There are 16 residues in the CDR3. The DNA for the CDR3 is TGTGCCAGCAGCTCGGGACAGGGTCGACTCCAAGAGACCCAGTACTTC. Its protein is CASSSGQGRLQETQYF. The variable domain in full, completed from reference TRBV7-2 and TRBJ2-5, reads GAGVSQSPSNKVTEKGKDVELRCDPISGHTALYWYRQSLGQGLEFLIYFQGNSAPDKSGLPSDRFSAERTGGSVSTLTIQRTQQEDSAVYLCASSSGQGRLQETQYFGPGTRLLVL.

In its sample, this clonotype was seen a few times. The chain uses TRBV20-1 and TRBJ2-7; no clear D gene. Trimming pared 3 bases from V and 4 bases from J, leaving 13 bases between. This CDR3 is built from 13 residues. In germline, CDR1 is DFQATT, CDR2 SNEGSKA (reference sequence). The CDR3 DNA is TGCAGTGCTAGCCCCCGGAAACCTTACGAGCAGTACTTC. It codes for CSASPRKPYEQYF.

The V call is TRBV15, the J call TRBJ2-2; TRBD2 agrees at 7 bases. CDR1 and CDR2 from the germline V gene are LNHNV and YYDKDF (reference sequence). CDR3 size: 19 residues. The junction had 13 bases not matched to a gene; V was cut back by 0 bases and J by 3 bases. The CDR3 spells CATSRDPGRGGADTGELFF. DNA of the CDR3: TGTGCCACCAGCAGAGATCCGGGGAGGGGAGGTGCCGACACCGGGGAGCTGTTTTTT.

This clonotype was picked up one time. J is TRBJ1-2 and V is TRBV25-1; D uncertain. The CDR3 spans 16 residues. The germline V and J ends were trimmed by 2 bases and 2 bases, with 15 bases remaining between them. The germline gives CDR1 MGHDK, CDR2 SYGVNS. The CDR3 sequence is CASSEGFGVLNYGYTF. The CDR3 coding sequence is TGTGCCAGCAGTGAAGGCTTCGGGGTCCTAAACTATGGCTACACCTTC.

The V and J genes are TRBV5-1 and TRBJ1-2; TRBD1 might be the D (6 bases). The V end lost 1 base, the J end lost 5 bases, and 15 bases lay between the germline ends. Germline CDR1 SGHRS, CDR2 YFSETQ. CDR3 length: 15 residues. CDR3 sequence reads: CASSLSGQIFYGYTF. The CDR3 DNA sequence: TGCGCCAGCAGCTTGTCCGGACAGATCTTTTATGGCTACACCTTC.

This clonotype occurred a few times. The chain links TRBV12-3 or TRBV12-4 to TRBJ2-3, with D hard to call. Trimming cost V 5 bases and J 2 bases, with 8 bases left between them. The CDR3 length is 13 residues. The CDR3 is CASSNIDTDTQYF. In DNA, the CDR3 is TGTGCCAGCAGTAATATCGACACAGATACGCAGTATTTT.

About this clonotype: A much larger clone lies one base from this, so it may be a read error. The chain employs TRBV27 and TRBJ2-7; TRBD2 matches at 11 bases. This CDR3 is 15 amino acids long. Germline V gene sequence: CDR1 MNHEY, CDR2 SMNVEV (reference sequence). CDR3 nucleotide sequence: TGTGCCAGCAGTTTAGGGACTAGCGGCTCCTACGAGCAGGACTTC. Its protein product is CASSLGTSGSYEQDF.

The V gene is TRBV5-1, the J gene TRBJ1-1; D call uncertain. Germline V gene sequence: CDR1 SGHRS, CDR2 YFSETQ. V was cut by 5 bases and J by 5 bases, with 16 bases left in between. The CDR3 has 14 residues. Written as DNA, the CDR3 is TGCGCCAGCAGGAAAGACGACGGTAGGACTGAAGCTTTCTTT. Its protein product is CASRKDDGRTEAFF. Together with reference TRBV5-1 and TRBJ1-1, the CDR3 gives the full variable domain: KAGVTQTPRYLIKTRGQQVTLSCSPISGHRSVSWYQQTPGQGLQFLFEYFSETQRNKGNFPGRFSGRQFSNSRSEMNVSTLELGDSALYLCASRKDDGRTEAFFGQGTRLTVV.

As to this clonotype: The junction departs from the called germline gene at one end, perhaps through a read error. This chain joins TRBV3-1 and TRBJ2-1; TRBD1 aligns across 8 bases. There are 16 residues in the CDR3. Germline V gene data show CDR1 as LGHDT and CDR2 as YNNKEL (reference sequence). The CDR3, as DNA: TGTGCCAGCAGCTGGGGCGGCAGGGGGCCCTACAATGAACAGTTCTTC. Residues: CASSWGGRGPYNEQFF.

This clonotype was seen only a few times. DNA for the CDR3: TGCGCCAGCGGGGGGACCGGGACTAGCCTAGAGACCCAGTACTTC. It translates to CASGGTGTSLETQYF. The rearrangement links TRBV4-1 to TRBJ2-5; 9 bases map to TRBD2. CDR3 size: 15 residues. V was clipped by 8 bases and J by 4 bases; unmatched bases: 11. CDR1 is MGHRA and CDR2 is YSYEKL in the germline V gene.

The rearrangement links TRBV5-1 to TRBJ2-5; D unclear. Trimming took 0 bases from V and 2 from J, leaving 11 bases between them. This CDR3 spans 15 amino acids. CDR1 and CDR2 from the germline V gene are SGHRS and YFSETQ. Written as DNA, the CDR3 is TGCGCCAGCAGCTTGGCTCGTACTAATCAAGAGACCCAGTACTTC. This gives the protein CASSLARTNQETQYF.

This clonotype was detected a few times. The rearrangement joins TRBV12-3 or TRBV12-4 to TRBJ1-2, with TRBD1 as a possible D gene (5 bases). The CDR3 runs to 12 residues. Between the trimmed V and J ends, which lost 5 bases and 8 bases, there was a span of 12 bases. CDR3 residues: CASSPRDWGYTF. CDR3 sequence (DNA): TGTGCCAGCAGTCCTCGGGACTGGGGCTACACCTTC.

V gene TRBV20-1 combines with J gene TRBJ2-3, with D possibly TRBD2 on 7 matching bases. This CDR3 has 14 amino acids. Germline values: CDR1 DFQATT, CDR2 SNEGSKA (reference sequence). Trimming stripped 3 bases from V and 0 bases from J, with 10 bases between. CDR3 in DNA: TGCAGTGCTAGGTGGGGGGGCAGCACAGATACGCAGTATTTT. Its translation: CSARWGGSTDTQYF.

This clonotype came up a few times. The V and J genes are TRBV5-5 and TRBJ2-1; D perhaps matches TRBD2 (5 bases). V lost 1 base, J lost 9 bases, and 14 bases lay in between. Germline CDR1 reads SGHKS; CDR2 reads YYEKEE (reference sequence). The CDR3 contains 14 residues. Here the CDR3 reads CASSLIRVSGEQFF. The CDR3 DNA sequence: TGTGCCAGCAGCTTGATAAGGGTAAGCGGTGAGCAGTTCTTC.

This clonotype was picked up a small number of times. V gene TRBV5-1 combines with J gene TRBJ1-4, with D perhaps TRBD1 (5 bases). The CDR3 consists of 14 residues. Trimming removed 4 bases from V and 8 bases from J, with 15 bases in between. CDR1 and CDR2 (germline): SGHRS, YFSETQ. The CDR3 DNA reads TGCGCCAGCAGCCCGGACACCCCCGGCGAAAAACTGTTTTTT. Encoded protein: CASSPDTPGEKLFF. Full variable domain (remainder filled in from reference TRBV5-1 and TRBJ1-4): KAGVTQTPRYLIKTRGQQVTLSCSPISGHRSVSWYQQTPGQGLQFLFEYFSETQRNKGNFPGRFSGRQFSNSRSEMNVSTLELGDSALYLCASSPDTPGEKLFFGSGTQLSVL.

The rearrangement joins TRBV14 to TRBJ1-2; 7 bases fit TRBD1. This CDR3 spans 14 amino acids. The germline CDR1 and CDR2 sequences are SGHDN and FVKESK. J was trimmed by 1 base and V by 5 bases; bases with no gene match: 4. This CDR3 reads CASSAGGSNYGYTF. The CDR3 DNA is TGTGCCAGCAGCGCAGGGGGGAGTAACTATGGCTACACCTTC.

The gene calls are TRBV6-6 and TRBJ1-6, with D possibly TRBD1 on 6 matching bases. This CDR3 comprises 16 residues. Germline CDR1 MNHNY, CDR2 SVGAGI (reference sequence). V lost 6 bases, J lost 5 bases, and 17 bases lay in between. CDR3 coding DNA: TGTGCCAGCAGGGGGAATCAGGGGCGGGATAATTCACCCCTCCACTTT. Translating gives CASRGNQGRDNSPLHF.

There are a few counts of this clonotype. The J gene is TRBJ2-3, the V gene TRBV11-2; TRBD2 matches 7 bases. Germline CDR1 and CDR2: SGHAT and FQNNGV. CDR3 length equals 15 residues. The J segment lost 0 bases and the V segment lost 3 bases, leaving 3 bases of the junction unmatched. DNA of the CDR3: TGTGCCAGCAGCTTCGACGGGGGGAGCACAGATACGCAGTATTTT. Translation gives CASSFDGGSTDTQYF.

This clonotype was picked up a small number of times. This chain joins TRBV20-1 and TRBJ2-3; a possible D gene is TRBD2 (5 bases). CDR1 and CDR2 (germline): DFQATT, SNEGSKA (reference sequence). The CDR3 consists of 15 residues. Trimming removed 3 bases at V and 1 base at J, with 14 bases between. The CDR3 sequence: CSARPTSRGTDTQYF. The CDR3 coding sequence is TGCAGTGCTAGGCCGACTTCGAGGGGCACAGATACGCAGTATTTT.

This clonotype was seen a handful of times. CDR3: CASSWDYESTDTQYF. The CDR3 region has the DNA TGCGCCAGCAGCTGGGACTATGAGAGCACAGATACGCAGTATTTT. V usage is TRBV5-1 and J usage is TRBJ2-3, with 7 nucleotides matching TRBD2. Germline V lookup: CDR1 SGHRS, CDR2 YFSETQ. The CDR3 totals 15 residues. V gave up 3 bases and J gave up 0 bases; unmatched junction bases: 4.

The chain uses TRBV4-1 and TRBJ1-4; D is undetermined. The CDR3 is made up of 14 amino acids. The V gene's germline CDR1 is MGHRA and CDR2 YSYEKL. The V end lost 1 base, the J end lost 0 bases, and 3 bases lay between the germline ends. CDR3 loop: CASSQAPTNEKLFF. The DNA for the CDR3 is TGCGCCAGCAGCCAAGCCCCAACTAATGAAAAACTGTTTTTT.